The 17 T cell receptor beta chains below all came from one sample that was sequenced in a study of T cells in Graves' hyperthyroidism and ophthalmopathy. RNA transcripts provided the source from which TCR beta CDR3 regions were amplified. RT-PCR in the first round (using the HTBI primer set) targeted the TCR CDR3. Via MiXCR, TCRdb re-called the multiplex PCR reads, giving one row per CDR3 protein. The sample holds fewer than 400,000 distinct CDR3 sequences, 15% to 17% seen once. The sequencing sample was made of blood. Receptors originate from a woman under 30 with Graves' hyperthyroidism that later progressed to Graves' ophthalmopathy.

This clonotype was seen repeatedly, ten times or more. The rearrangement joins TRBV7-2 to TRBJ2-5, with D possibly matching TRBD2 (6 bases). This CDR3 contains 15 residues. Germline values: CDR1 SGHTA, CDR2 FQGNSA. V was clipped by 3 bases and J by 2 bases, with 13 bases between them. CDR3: CASSFGAGLQETQYF. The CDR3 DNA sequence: TGTGCCAGCAGCTTTGGGGCGGGACTTCAAGAGACCCAGTACTTC.

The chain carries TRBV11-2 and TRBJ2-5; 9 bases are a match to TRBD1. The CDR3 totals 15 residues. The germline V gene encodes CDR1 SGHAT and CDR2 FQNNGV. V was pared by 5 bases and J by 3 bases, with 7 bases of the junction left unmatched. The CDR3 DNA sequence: TGTGCCAGCAGCCGGGACCGGGACAGGGAAGAGACCCAGTACTTC. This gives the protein CASSRDRDREETQYF. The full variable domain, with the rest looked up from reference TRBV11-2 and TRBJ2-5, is EAGVAQSPRYKIIEKRQSVAFWCNPISGHATLYWYQQILGQGPKLLIQFQNNGVVDDSQLPKDRFSAERLKGVDSTLKIQPAKLEDSAVYLCASSRDRDREETQYFGPGTRLLVL.

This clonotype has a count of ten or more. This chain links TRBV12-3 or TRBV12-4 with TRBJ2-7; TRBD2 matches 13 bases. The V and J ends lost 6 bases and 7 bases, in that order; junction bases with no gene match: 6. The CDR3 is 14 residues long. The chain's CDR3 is CASSLTSGRQEQYF. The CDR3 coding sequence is TGTGCCAGCAGCCTGACTAGCGGGAGGCAGGAGCAGTACTTC.

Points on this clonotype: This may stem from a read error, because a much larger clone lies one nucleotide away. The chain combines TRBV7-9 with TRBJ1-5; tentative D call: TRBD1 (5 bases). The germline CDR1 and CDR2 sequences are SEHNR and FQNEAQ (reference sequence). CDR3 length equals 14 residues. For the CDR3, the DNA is TGTGCCCGCAGCTCCTCGACAGTCAATCAGCCCCAGCATTTT. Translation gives CARSSSTVNQPQHF. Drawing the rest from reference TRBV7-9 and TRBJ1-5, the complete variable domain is DTGVSQNPRHKITKRGQNVTFRCDPISEHNRLYWYRQTLGQGPEFLTYFQNEAQLEKSRLLSDRFSAERPKGSFSTLEIQRTEQGDSAMYLCARSSSTVNQPQHFGDGTRLSIL.

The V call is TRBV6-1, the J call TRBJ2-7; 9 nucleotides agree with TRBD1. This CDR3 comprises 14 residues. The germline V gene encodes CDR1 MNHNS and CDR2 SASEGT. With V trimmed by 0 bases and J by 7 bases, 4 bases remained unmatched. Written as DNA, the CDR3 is TGTGCCAGCAGTGAAGCGCCGGGACAGGGAGAGCAGTACTTC. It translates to CASSEAPGQGEQYF.

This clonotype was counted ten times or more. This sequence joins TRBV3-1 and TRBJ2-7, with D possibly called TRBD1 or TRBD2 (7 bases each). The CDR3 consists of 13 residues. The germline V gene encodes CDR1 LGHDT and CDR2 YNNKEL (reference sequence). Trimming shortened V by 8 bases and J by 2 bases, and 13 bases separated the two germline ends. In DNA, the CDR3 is TGTGCCAGCCGGCAGGGGGGGGCCTACGAGCAGTACTTC. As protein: CASRQGGAYEQYF.

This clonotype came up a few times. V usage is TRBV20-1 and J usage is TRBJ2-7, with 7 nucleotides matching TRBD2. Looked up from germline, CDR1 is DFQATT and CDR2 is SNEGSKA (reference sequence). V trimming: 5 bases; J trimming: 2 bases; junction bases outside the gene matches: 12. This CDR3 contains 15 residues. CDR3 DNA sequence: TGCAGTGCTCGGGGGGTGAGAGACAGCGCCTACGAGCAGTACTTC. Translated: CSARGVRDSAYEQYF.

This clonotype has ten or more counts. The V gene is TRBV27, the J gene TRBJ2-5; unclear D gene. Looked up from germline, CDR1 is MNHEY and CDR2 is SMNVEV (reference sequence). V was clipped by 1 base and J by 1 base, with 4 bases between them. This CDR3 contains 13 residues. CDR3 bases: TGTGCCAGCAGTTTATTTCCCCAAGAGACCCAGTACTTC. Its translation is CASSLFPQETQYF.

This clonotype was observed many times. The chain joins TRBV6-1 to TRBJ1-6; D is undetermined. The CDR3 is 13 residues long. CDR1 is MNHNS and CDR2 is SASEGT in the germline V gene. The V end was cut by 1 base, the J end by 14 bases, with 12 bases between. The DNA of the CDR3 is TGTGCCAGCAGTGAAGGTGTCGGCCTCTCCCTCCACTTT. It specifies CASSEGVGLSLHF.

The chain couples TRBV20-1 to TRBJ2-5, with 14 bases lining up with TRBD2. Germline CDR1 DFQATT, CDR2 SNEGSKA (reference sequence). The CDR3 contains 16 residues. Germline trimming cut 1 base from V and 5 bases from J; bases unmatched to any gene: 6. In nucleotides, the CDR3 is TGCAGTGCTAGAGGGGGACTAGCGGGAGTTCCGGAGACCCAGTACTTC. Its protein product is CSARGGLAGVPETQYF.

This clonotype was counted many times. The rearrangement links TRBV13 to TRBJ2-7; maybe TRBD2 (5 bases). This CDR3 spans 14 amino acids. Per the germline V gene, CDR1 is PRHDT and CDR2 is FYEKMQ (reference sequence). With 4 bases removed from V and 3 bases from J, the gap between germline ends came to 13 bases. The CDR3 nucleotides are TGTGCCAGCAGCTACCTACGGGGTGGCTACGAGCAGTACTTC. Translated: CASSYLRGGYEQYF.

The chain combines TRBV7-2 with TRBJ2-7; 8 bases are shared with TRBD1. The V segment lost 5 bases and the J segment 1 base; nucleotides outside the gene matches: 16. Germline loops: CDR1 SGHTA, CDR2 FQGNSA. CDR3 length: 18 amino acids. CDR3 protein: CASSAQTGTGLFSYEQYF. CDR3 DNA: TGTGCCAGCAGCGCACAGACCGGGACAGGTCTGTTTTCCTACGAGCAGTACTTC.

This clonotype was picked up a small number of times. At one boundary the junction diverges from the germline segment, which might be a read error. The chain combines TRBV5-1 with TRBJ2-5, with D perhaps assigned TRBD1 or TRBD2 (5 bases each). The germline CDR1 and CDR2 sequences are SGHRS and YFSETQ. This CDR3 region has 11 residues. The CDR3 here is CASSPGSGLHF. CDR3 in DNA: TGCGCCAGCAGCCCGGGGTCAGGGCTGCACTTC.

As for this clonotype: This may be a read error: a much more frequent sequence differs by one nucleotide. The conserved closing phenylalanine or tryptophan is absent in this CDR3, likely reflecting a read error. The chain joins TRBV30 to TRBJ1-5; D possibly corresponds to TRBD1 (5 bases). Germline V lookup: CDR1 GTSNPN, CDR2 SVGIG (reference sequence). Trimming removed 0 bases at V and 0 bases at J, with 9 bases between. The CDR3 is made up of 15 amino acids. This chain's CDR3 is CAWSVGGYSNQPQHS. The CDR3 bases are TGTGCCTGGAGTGTTGGGGGGTATAGCAATCAGCCCCAGCATTCT.

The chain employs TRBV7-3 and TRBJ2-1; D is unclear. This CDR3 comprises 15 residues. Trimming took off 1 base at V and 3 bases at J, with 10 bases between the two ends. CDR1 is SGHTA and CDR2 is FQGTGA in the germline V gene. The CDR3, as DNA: TGTGCCAGCAGCTTAAGGGCAGTCAGCTACAATGAGCAGTTCTTC. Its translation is CASSLRAVSYNEQFF.

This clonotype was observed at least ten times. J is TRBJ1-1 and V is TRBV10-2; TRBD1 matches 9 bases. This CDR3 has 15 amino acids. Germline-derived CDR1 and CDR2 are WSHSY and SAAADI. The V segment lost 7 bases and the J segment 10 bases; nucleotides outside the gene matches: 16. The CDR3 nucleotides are TGCGCCAGCATCTTAACCGGGACAGGGAATGAAATAGCTTTCTTT. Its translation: CASILTGTGNEIAFF.

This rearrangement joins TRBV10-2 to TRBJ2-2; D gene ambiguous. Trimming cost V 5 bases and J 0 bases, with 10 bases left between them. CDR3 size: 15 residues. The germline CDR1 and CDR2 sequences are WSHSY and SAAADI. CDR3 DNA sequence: TGCGCCAGCAGTCGGTACAGAGCGAACACCGGGGAGCTGTTTTTT. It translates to CASSRYRANTGELFF.